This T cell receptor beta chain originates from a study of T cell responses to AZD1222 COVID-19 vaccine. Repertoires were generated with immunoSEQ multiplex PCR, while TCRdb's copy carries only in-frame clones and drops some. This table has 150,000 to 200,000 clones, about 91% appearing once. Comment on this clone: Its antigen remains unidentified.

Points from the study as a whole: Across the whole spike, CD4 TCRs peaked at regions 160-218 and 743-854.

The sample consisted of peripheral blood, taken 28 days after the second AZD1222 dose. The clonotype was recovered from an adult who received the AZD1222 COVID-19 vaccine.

The CDR3 region is CASSSGNARTQYF. The CDR3 DNA follows: TGTGCCAGCAGTTCGGGAAATGCGAGGACCCAGTACTTC. The chain recombines TRBV12-3 or TRBV12-4 with TRBJ2-5; possible D gene TRBD2, 5 bases. The V and J ends lost 4 bases and 7 bases respectively, with 13 bases between them. This CDR3 region has 13 residues.